The clone carrying this T cell receptor beta chain has just one count. Its antigen is not known. The entry originates in a study of a mutant IDH1 vaccine in newly diagnosed glioma. Overall study: Prior therapy was radiotherapy, temozolomide, or both; most received both. Study-wide results and limits: Vaccine-induced immune responses were detected in approximately 93% of patients.

Produced via immunoSEQ multiplex PCR; TCRdb's table is partial and in-frame only. The top ten hold around 4.9% of the sample, which has over 50,000 clones, approximately 80% seen once. Time point: week 47, end of study. Topical imiquimod accompanied each vaccine dose, which consisted of 300 ug of mutant IDH1 20-mer peptide. Patients came in for eight vaccinations, in weeks 1, 3, 5, 7, 11, 15, 19 and 23. Diagnosis in the donors showed new WHO grade 3 or 4 astrocytomas that were IDH1-mutant and ATRX-lost. The input for sequencing was PBMCs, taken from a glioma patient whose treatment included an IDH1 peptide vaccine. This TCR was sampled from a woman in her thirties or forties with glioma. Some clones in this sample may be carry-over from other donors' samples.

CDR3 amino acids: CASSLNRGLDEQFF. As DNA, the CDR3 is TGTGCCAGCAGCCTAAACAGGGGACTAGATGAGCAGTTCTTC. The chain couples TRBV13 to TRBJ2-1; possibly TRBD2 for D (8 bases). Germline V lookup: CDR1 PRHDT, CDR2 FYEKMQ (reference sequence). This CDR3 comprises 14 residues. Deletions cut 5 bases from V and 8 bases from J, with 16 bases between.